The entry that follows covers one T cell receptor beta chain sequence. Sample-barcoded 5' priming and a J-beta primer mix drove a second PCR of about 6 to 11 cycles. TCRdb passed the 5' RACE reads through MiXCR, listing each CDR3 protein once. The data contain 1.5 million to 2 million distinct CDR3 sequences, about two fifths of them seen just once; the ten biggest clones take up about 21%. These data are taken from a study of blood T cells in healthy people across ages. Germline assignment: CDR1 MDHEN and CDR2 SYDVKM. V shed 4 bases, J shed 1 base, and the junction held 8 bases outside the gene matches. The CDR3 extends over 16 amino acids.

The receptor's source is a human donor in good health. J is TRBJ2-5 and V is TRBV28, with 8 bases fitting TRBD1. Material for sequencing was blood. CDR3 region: CASSSIPGQVQETQYF. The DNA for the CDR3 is TGTGCCAGCAGTTCAATCCCGGGACAGGTCCAAGAGACCCAGTACTTC.